This T cell receptor beta chain was captured by sequencing in a study of cytomegalovirus exposure and HLA in healthy donors. V trimming: 5 bases; J trimming: 6 bases; junction bases outside the gene matches: 22. The CDR3 is made up of 20 amino acids. Germline CDR1 reads PRHDT; CDR2 reads FYEKMQ (reference sequence). Sequencing used immunoSEQ multiplex PCR; TCRdb keeps in-frame clones, though not all of them. In the table there are more than 150,000 clones, about four fifths of which are singletons. J is TRBJ2-2 and V is TRBV13, with 9 positions matching TRBD2. Sequencing was carried out using PBMCs. The sequence was collected from a woman aged 18 to 35 in good health and CMV-seropositive. The CDR3 sequence: CASSEAFSRGGSWSAGELFF. CDR3 DNA sequence: TGTGCCAGCAGCGAGGCCTTCTCGCGGGGGGGCTCTTGGTCGGCCGGGGAGCTGTTTTTT.